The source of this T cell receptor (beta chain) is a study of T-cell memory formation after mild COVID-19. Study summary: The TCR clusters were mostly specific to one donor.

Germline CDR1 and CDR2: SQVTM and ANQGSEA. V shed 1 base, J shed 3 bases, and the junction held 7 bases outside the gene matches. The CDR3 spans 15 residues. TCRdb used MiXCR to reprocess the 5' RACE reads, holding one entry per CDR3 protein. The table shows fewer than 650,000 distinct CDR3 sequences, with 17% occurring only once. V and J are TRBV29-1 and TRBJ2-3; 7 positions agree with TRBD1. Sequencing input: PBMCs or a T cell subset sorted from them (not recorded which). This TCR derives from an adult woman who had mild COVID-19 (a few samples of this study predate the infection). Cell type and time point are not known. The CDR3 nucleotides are TGCAGCGTTGAAGTACGGACAGGAGATACAGATACGCAGTATTTT. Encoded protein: CSVEVRTGDTDTQYF.